These 10 T cell receptor beta chains were sequenced from one sample in a study of PD-1 and CTLA-4 blockade in melanoma. The repertoire was sequenced with immunoSEQ multiplex PCR; TCRdb's copy has only in-frame clones and lacks some. The sample lists 30,000 or so clones, about 91% occurring once. Sequenced material: CD8+ T cells from peripheral blood, taken from a patient given anti-PD-1 treatment. These receptors were collected from a human donor with melanoma.

CDR3 bases: TGTGCCAGCAGCTTTGGGGAGGGCACTGAAGCTTTCTTT. Amino acids: CASSFGEGTEAFF. The V call is TRBV5-4, the J call TRBJ1-1; D not resolved. With 2 bases removed from V and 4 bases from J, the gap between germline ends came to 9 bases. Per the germline V gene, CDR1 is SGHNT and CDR2 is YYREEE (reference sequence). The CDR3 sequence is 13 residues long.

This clone has more than one count but fewer than ten. This chain connects TRBV7-9 to TRBJ2-7; TRBD1 might be the D (5 bases). The V and J ends lost 2 bases and 4 bases respectively, with 12 bases between them. CDR3 length: 14 residues. CDR1 and CDR2 from the germline V gene are SEHNR and FQNEAQ (reference sequence). The CDR3 region has the DNA TGTGCCAGCAGCTTAAAGGGGTCATCGTACGAGCAGTACTTC. It specifies CASSLKGSSYEQYF.

The chain employs TRBV5-1 and TRBJ2-7, with a tentative D call TRBD2 (6 bases). In germline, CDR1 is SGHRS, CDR2 YFSETQ. The CDR3 runs 16 residues. V lost 1 base to trimming and J lost 3 bases, with 17 bases between them. This CDR3 reads CASSLSREAPYYEQYF. CDR3 DNA sequence: TGCGCCAGCAGCTTGAGCAGGGAGGCACCTTACTACGAGCAGTACTTC.

The gene calls are TRBV24-1 and TRBJ2-7; no reliable D call. CDR3 length equals 14 residues. Trimming shortened V by 3 bases and J by 2 bases, and 10 bases separated the two germline ends. Per germline, CDR1 KGHDR and CDR2 SFDVKD. The CDR3 DNA reads as TGTGCCACCAGTGATAAAAATGGAGCCTACGAGCAGTACTTC. It is translated as CATSDKNGAYEQYF.

The chain joins TRBV20-1 to TRBJ2-5; no firm D call. CDR3 length: 11 amino acids. Germline CDR1 reads DFQATT; CDR2 reads SNEGSKA (reference sequence). Trimming shortened V by 3 bases and J by 7 bases, and 9 bases separated the two germline ends. CDR3 bases: TGCAGTGCTAGCGATTCTGGGACCCAGTACTTC. It is translated as CSASDSGTQYF.

This sequence joins TRBV27 and TRBJ2-7; the D gene is possibly TRBD2 (6 bases). The germline V gene has CDR1 MNHEY and CDR2 SMNVEV (reference sequence). Trimming took 6 bases from V and 7 from J, leaving 16 bases between them. CDR3 length: 13 amino acids. The CDR3 protein is CASREGVGLEQYF. DNA for the CDR3: TGTGCCAGCAGGGAAGGGGTGGGACTGGAGCAGTACTTC.

The gene calls are TRBV28 and TRBJ1-2; 10 bases align to TRBD1. The germline gives CDR1 MDHEN, CDR2 SYDVKM. With V trimmed by 6 bases and J by 6 bases, 10 bases remained unmatched. This CDR3 is 15 amino acids long. The CDR3 sequence: CASRSWTGGKDGYTF. The CDR3 DNA reads TGTGCCAGCAGGTCATGGACAGGGGGTAAGGATGGCTACACCTTC.

The chain has TRBV7-9 and TRBJ2-2; 8 bases line up with TRBD1. Germline CDR1 and CDR2: SEHNR and FQNEAQ (reference sequence). V was pared by 5 bases and J by 1 base, with 6 bases of the junction left unmatched. The CDR3 contains 16 residues. CDR3 loop: CASSPKGQVNTGELFF. In DNA form, the CDR3 reads TGTGCCAGCAGCCCAAAGGGACAGGTGAACACCGGGGAGCTGTTTTTT. Variable domain in full (rest from reference TRBV7-9 and TRBJ2-2): DTGVSQNPRHKITKRGQNVTFRCDPISEHNRLYWYRQTLGQGPEFLTYFQNEAQLEKSRLLSDRFSAERPKGSFSTLEIQRTEQGDSAMYLCASSPKGQVNTGELFFGEGSRLTVL.

The chain uses TRBV13 and TRBJ1-1; a possible D gene is TRBD1 (6 bases). This CDR3 comprises 13 residues. Germline lookup yields CDR1 PRHDT and CDR2 FYEKMQ (reference sequence). Trimming cost V 5 bases and J 4 bases, with 11 bases left between them. CDR3 bases: TGTGCCAGCAGCCTAGAGGGGGGCACTGAAGCTTTCTTT. Its translation: CASSLEGGTEAFF.

The CDR3 reads CSVNGLAGWEQFF. In DNA, the CDR3 is TGCAGCGTAAACGGACTAGCGGGTTGGGAGCAGTTCTTC. V gene TRBV29-1 combines with J gene TRBJ2-1, with 11 positions matching TRBD2. This CDR3 comprises 13 residues. The germline V gene has CDR1 SQVTM and CDR2 ANQGSEA. V shed 6 bases and J 10 bases; nucleotides not matched to a gene: 8.